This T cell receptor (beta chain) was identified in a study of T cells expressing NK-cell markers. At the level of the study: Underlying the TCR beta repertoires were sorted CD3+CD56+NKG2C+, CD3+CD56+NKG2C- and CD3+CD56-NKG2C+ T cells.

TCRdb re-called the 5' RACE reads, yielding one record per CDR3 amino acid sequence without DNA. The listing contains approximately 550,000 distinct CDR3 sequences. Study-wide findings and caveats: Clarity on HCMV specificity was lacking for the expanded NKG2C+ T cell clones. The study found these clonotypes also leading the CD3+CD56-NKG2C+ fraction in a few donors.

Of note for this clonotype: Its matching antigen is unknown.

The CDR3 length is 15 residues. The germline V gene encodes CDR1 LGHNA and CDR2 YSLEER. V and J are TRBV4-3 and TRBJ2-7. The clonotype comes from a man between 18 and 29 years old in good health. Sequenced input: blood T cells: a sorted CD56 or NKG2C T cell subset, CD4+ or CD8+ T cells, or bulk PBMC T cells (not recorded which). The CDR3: CASSQGPDPAYEQYF.